This entry is about one T cell receptor beta chain. What this receptor recognizes is not known. The data were taken from a study of CXCR3-negative and CXCR3-positive naive CD8 T cells (dated by TCRdb to about 2019). With regard to the full study: In total, about 150 million TRB reads were obtained, or roughly 1.5 +/- 0.3 million reads per library. Data from 11 donors, pooled across two independent experiments, went into the diversity and physicochemical repertoire analyses. For the TRBV-TRBJ cluster analysis, the naive subsets came from 5 donors, while the memory cells came from 3 donors. General findings and caveats noted by the study authors: Within the same donor, TRBV-TRBJ usage looked similar between naive CXCR3-negative and CXCR3-positive cells, but memory cells had distinct patterns. Freshly isolated PBMCs were used for most assays because CXCR3 expression partially decreased after cryopreservation. Because surface CD5, which has been linked to self-reactivity in mice, was comparable between naive subsets, TCR interaction strength was also inferred from TRB CDR3 physicochemical properties. Repertoire diversity was comparably high in both naive subsets but much lower in memory CD8+ T cells. TRB CDR3s from CXCR3-positive naive cells showed higher hydrophobicity (lower Kidera factor 4), lower energy, and higher strength and volume indices than CXCR3-negative naive cells.

Each CD8+ T cell subset was flow-sorted in triplicate, with approximately 300,000 cells per subset placed directly into RLT lysis buffer. To exclude memory contaminants, naive CD8+ T cells were stringently defined as CD45RO-CCR7+CD27+CD95-. Using standard density gradient centrifugation, peripheral blood mononuclear cells were isolated from buffy coats. Naive CXCR3-negative and CXCR3-positive CD8+ T cells were flow-sorted on a FACSAria III. Total RNA was extracted from sorted cells using an RNeasy Mini Kit. Including the terminal cysteine and phenylalanine, the CDR3 comprises 15 residues. Only the protein is available. The germline V gene yields SGHVS for CDR1 and FQNEAQ for CDR2. The instrument given in TCRdb is NextSeq 550. The Human TCR Profiling Kit (MiLaboratory) was used to prepare UMI-labeled 5' RACE TRB cDNA libraries. The full amount of extracted RNA was used for cDNA synthesis, and the full amount of resulting cDNA was used for PCR amplification. Libraries were prepared in parallel using an identical number of PCR cycles. In the paper's pipeline: With a requirement of at least two reads per UMI, MIGEC and MiXCR extracted about 56,000 +/- 9,600 unique UMI-labeled TRB cDNA molecules per library. Each library averaged about 38,000 +/- 11,000 functional in-frame TRB CDR3 nucleotide clonotypes without stop codons. After each sample was downsampled to 5000 UMI-labeled TRB molecules, VDJtools was used to calculate diversity metrics such as normalized Shannon-Wiener and Chao1. Clonotype-size-weighted physicochemical properties of the central five CDR3 residues (interaction energy, strength, volume and Kidera factor 4) were computed in VDJtools. The reads went through TCRdb reprocessing, and each CDR3 protein sequence gets one entry with no DNA. TCRdb, not the authors, supplied the V and J calls. The table for this sample records about 46,000 distinct CDR3 sequences. The ten biggest clones cover 2% to 2.5% of the sample.

Sequenced material: naive CXCR3- CD8+ T cells from blood. Explained via the paper, the cell subset or site label denotes: CD45RO-CCR7+CD27+CD95- naive CD8+ T cells lacking CXCR3 (TNR3-). The source is a human donor in good health. Some clones in this sample may be carry-over from other donors' samples. The chain links TRBV7-8 with TRBJ2-2; TCRdb selects TRBD1, and the lack of DNA leaves this call unchecked. The CDR3 corresponds to CASSSDRGQGGELFF.